Below, 19 T cell receptor beta chains from the same sample are listed, as sequenced in a study of early T cells in non-severe SARS-CoV-2 infection. In TCRdb, the 5' RACE reads were re-called with MiXCR into one record per CDR3 protein. The sample has tens of thousands of distinct CDR3 sequences, less than 15% seen once. The sample taken for sequencing was whole blood. Receptor source: an adult who was a healthcare worker with PCR-confirmed SARS-CoV-2 infection or an uninfected control (not recorded which).

This chain connects TRBV3-1 to TRBJ2-3; 8 bases match TRBD2. The V gene's germline CDR1 is LGHDT and CDR2 YNNKEL (reference sequence). The CDR3 runs to 14 residues. Trimming at V came to 5 bases and at J to 4 bases, leaving 5 bases not matched to a gene. This chain's CDR3 is CASSAQTSADTQYF. DNA for the CDR3: TGTGCCAGCAGCGCGCAGACTAGCGCAGATACGCAGTATTTT.

The table lists this clonotype with many counts. V usage is TRBV2 and J usage is TRBJ1-1, with a tentative D call TRBD1 (6 bases). Germline CDR1 SNHLY, CDR2 FYNNEI. CDR3 length equals 14 residues. V gave up 6 bases and J gave up 4 bases, with 15 bases separating them. CDR3 bases: TGTGCCAGCAGGGGGTACAGGGAAGGCACTGAAGCTTTCTTT. This translates into CASRGYREGTEAFF.

This clonotype has a count of ten or more. This sequence joins TRBV20-1 and TRBJ2-3; 14 nucleotides align to TRBD2. This CDR3 is built from 17 residues. Losses at the gene ends were 3 bases for V and 3 bases for J; bases not matched to a gene: 8. Germline V gene data show CDR1 as DFQATT and CDR2 as SNEGSKA (reference sequence). CDR3 DNA: TGCAGTGCTAGTGGAGGGACTAGCGGGAGTGAGACAGATACGCAGTATTTT. It encodes CSASGGTSGSETDTQYF.

V gene TRBV24-1 combines with J gene TRBJ2-3; unclear D gene. Germline V gene data show CDR1 as KGHDR and CDR2 as SFDVKD. The CDR3 has 16 amino acids. V lost 4 bases and J lost 0, with 13 bases in between. The CDR3 sequence is CATSEPSAKSTDTQYF. The CDR3 DNA sequence: TGTGCCACCAGTGAGCCAAGTGCCAAAAGCACAGATACGCAGTATTTT.

A few counts support this clonotype. The chain combines TRBV29-1 with TRBJ1-4; D unresolved. Trimming took 0 bases from V and 9 from J, leaving 17 bases between them. CDR1 SQVTM and CDR2 ANQGSEA come from the germline V gene. The CDR3 runs 15 residues. CDR3 in DNA: TGCAGCGTTGAAGATCTTAAGTTTCCTGGTAAAAAACTGTTTTTT. It translates to CSVEDLKFPGKKLFF.

This clonotype was seen ten or more times. The chain couples TRBV7-6 to TRBJ2-7, with 7 bases lining up with TRBD2. V gave up 1 base and J gave up 6 bases; unmatched junction bases: 9. The CDR3 sequence is 15 residues long. The germline gives CDR1 SGHVS, CDR2 FNYEAQ. CDR3 loop: CASSLGASGGGEQYF. The CDR3 nucleotides are TGTGCCAGCAGCTTAGGGGCTAGCGGAGGCGGCGAGCAGTACTTC.

The chain couples TRBV20-1 to TRBJ2-6, with D uncertain. V was trimmed by 5 bases and J by 2 bases, leaving 7 bases between them. This CDR3 contains 13 residues. In germline, CDR1 is DFQATT, CDR2 SNEGSKA (reference sequence). The CDR3 DNA reads as TGCAGTGCTGGAAATGCTGGGGCCAACGTCCTGACTTTC. Protein product: CSAGNAGANVLTF.

The rearrangement links TRBV14 to TRBJ1-5, with D unresolved. This CDR3 is built from 13 residues. In germline, CDR1 is SGHDN, CDR2 FVKESK. Between the trimmed V and J ends, which lost 0 bases and 4 bases, there was a span of 4 bases. CDR3 region: CASSQDLNQPQHF. The CDR3 nucleotides are TGTGCCAGCAGCCAAGACCTTAATCAGCCCCAGCATTTT.

This clonotype was picked up a small number of times. The genes are TRBV2 and TRBJ1-1, with a tentative D call TRBD1 (5 bases). The CDR3 has 13 amino acids. The V gene lost 4 bases and the J gene lost 2 bases, with 8 bases spanning the gap. CDR1 SNHLY and CDR2 FYNNEI come from the germline V gene. For the CDR3, the DNA is TGTGCCAGCAGTGGGGGCCAAAACACTGAAGCTTTCTTT. Amino acids: CASSGGQNTEAFF.

This clonotype showed up just a few times. The chain couples TRBV5-1 to TRBJ1-1; TRBD1 matches at 7 bases. This CDR3 is 14 amino acids long. With V trimmed by 1 base and J by 4 bases, 4 bases remained unmatched. Germline-derived CDR1 and CDR2 are SGHRS and YFSETQ. The CDR3 loop reads CASSLTGEGTEAFF. CDR3 sequence (DNA): TGCGCCAGCAGCTTGACAGGGGAGGGCACTGAAGCTTTCTTT.

This chain uses TRBV7-2 with TRBJ2-1; D is unresolved. Germline-derived CDR1 and CDR2 are SGHTA and FQGNSA. This CDR3 has 13 residues. Trimming stripped 5 bases from V and 5 bases from J, with 10 bases between. DNA for the CDR3: TGTGCCAGCAGCCCCGACGGCCACAATGAGCAGTTCTTC. It translates to CASSPDGHNEQFF.

The chain employs TRBV29-1 and TRBJ2-3, with D hard to call. Germline CDR1 SQVTM, CDR2 ANQGSEA. With 7 bases removed from V and 6 bases from J, the gap between germline ends came to 11 bases. The CDR3 is 11 amino acids. The CDR3 region is CSGGHLDTQYF. The CDR3 bases are TGCAGCGGTGGGCATCTGGATACGCAGTATTTT.

Many counts were recorded for this clonotype. The chain recombines TRBV7-9 with TRBJ2-7; 7 bases line up with TRBD1. This CDR3 has 14 amino acids. J gave up 4 bases and V 1 base, and 4 bases lay outside the gene matches. The germline CDR1 and CDR2 sequences are SEHNR and FQNEAQ (reference sequence). The CDR3 region has the DNA TGTGCCAGCAGCTTAGGGACAGGAGTTTACGAGCAGTACTTC. Its translation is CASSLGTGVYEQYF.

This clonotype appeared a few times. This chain connects TRBV28 to TRBJ2-7, with D perhaps matching TRBD1 (6 bases). With 6 bases removed from V and 7 bases from J, the gap between germline ends came to 16 bases. Per the germline V gene, CDR1 is MDHEN and CDR2 is SYDVKM. The CDR3 is 13 residues long. In DNA, the CDR3 is TGTGCCAGCAGATCCAAGGGAAGGGGGGAGCAGTACTTC. Its translation is CASRSKGRGEQYF.

This clonotype was seen repeatedly, ten times or more. CDR3 protein: CASTRRGSYSYEQYF. The CDR3 bases are TGTGCCAGCACCAGACGTGGGAGCTACTCCTACGAGCAGTACTTC. This sequence joins TRBV6-1 and TRBJ2-7; perhaps TRBD2 as D (5 bases). Trimming shortened V by 7 bases and J by 0 bases, and 16 bases separated the two germline ends. CDR1 MNHNS and CDR2 SASEGT come from the germline V gene. This CDR3 has 15 residues.

This clonotype has at least ten counts. The chain employs TRBV29-1 and TRBJ2-5; TRBD1 aligns across 8 bases. The CDR3 has 12 amino acids. The trim removed 4 bases at V and 7 bases at J, leaving 5 bases unmatched. The germline CDR1 and CDR2 sequences are SQVTM and ANQGSEA. The CDR3 nucleotides read TGCAGCGTTGGAGGACAGGGAGGGACCCAGTACTTC. This codes for CSVGGQGGTQYF.

V is TRBV20-1 and J is TRBJ2-1; a possible D gene is TRBD2 (6 bases). This CDR3 spans 14 amino acids. Trimming shortened V by 6 bases and J by 9 bases, and 21 bases separated the two germline ends. The germline gives CDR1 DFQATT, CDR2 SNEGSKA (reference sequence). The CDR3 sequence is CSALRRTTTSEQFF. CDR3 coding DNA: TGCAGTGCCCTAAGGAGGACTACCACCTCTGAGCAGTTCTTC.

In this sample, this clonotype turned up a few times. The V and J genes are TRBV20-1 and TRBJ2-5, with D possibly matching TRBD2 (7 bases). CDR3 length equals 15 residues. Between the trimmed V and J ends, which lost 5 bases and 4 bases, there was a span of 20 bases. Germline CDR1 reads DFQATT; CDR2 reads SNEGSKA (reference sequence). This CDR3 is CSALPGASGVETQYF. CDR3 nucleotide sequence: TGCAGTGCTTTACCGGGGGCTAGCGGCGTAGAGACCCAGTACTTC.

Many counts were recorded for this clonotype. This sequence joins TRBV12-3 or TRBV12-4 and TRBJ2-2; no firm D call. This CDR3 is built from 14 residues. V lost 7 bases and J 1 base, leaving 10 bases between the germline ends. The CDR3: CASNPTGNTGELFF. The DNA for the CDR3 is TGTGCCAGCAACCCCACGGGGAACACCGGGGAGCTGTTTTTT.